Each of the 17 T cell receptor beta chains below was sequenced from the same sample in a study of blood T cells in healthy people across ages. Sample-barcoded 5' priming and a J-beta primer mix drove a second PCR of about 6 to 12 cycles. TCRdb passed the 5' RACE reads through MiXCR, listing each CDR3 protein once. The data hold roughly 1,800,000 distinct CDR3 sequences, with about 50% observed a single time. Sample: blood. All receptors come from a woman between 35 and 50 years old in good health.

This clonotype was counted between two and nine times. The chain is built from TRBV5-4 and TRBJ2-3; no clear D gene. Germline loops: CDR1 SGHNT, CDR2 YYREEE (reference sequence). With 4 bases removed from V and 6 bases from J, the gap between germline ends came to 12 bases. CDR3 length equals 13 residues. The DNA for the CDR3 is TGTGCCAGCAGCCCCCGGTCCGTGGATACGCAGTATTTT. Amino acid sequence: CASSPRSVDTQYF.

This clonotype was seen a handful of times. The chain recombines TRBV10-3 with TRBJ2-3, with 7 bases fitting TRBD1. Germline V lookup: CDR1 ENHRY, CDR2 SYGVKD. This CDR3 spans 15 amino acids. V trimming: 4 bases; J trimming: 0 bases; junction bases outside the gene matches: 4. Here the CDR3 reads CAISAHRGSTDTQYF. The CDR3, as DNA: TGTGCCATCAGTGCACACAGGGGTAGCACAGATACGCAGTATTTT.

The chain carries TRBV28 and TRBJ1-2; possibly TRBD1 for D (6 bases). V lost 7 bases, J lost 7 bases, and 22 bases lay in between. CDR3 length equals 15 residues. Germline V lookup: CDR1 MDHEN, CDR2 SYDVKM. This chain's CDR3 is CASTPVIEGGGGYTF. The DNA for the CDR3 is TGTGCCAGCACCCCGGTGATCGAAGGGGGTGGTGGCTACACCTTC.

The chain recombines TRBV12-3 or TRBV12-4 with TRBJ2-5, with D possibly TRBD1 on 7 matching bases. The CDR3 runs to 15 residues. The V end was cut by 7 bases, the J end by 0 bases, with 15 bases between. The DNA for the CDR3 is TGTGCCAGCAACGCGGGACAGTCTTACCAAGAGACCCAGTACTTC. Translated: CASNAGQSYQETQYF.

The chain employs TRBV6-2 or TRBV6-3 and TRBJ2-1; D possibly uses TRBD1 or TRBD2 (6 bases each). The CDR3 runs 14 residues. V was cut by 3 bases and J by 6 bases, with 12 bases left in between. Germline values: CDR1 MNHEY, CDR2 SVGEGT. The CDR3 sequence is CASSYGGGLNEQFF. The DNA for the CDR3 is TGTGCCAGCAGTTATGGAGGGGGACTCAATGAGCAGTTCTTC.

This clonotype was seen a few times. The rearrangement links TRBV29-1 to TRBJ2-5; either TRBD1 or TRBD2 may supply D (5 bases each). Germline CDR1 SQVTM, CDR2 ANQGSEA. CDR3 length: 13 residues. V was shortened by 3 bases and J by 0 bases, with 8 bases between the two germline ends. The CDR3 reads CSVEGRHQETQYF. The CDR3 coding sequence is TGCAGCGTTGAGGGACGCCACCAAGAGACCCAGTACTTC.

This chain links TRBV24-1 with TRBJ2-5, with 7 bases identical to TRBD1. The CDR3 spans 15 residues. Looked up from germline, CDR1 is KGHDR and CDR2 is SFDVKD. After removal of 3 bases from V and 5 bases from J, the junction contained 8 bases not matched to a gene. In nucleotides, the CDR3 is TGTGCCACCAGTGATATAGGGGGCGGAAGGGAGACCCAGTACTTC. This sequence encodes CATSDIGGGRETQYF.

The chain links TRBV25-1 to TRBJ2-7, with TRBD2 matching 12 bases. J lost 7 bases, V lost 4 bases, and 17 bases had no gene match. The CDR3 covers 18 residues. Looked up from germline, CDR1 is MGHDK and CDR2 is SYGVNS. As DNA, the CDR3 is TGTGCCAGCAGTGCGCCCCGGACTAGCGGGGTTGCTTACAATGAGCAGTACTTC. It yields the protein CASSAPRTSGVAYNEQYF.

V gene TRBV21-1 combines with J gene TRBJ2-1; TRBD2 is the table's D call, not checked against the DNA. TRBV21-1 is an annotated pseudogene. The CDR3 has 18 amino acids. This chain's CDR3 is CASSKGQAGRPWNNEQFF. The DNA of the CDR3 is TGTGCCAGCAGCAAAGGACAAGCGGGACGTCCGTGGAACAATGAGCAGTTCTTC.

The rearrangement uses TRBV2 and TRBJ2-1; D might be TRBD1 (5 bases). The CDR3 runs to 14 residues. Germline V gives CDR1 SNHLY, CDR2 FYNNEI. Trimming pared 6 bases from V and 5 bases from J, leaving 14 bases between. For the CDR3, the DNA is TGTGCCAGCAGCCGATTAGGGGTTAACAATGAGCAGTTCTTC. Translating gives CASSRLGVNNEQFF. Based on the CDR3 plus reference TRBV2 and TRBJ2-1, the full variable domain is EPEVTQTPSHQVTQMGQEVILRCVPISNHLYFYWYRQILGQKVEFLVSFYNNEISEKSEIFDDQFSVERPDGSNFTLKIRSTKLEDSAMYFCASSRLGVNNEQFFGPGTRLTVL.

The CDR3 sequence: CASSLGRSYQETQYF. The CDR3 DNA sequence: TGTGCCAGCAGCTTAGGTCGCTCGTACCAAGAGACCCAGTACTTC. The chain uses TRBV11-3 and TRBJ2-5; D gene unclear. The CDR3 covers 15 residues. The V gene's germline CDR1 is SGHNT and CDR2 YENEEA. Trimming stripped 1 base from V and 0 bases from J, with 9 bases between.

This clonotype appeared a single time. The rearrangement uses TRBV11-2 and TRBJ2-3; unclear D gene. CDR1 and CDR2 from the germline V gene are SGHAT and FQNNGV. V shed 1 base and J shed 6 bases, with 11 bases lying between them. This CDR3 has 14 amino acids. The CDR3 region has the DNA TGTGCCAGCAGCTTAGCACGGAGTCGGGATACGCAGTATTTT. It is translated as CASSLARSRDTQYF. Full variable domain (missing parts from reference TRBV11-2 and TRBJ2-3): EAGVAQSPRYKIIEKRQSVAFWCNPISGHATLYWYQQILGQGPKLLIQFQNNGVVDDSQLPKDRFSAERLKGVDSTLKIQPAKLEDSAVYLCASSLARSRDTQYFGPGTRLTVL.

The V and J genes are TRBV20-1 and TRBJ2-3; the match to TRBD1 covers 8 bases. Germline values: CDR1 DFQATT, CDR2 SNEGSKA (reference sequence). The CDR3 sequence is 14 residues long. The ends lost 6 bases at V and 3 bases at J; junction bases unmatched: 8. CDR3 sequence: CSAATGVRTDTQYF. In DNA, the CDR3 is TGCAGTGCCGCGACAGGGGTGAGGACAGATACGCAGTATTTT.

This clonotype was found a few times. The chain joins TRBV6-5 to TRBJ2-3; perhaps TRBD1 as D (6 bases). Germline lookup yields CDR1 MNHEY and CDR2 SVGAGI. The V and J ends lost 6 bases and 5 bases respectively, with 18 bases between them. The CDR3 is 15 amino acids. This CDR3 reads CASSPLRQGRDTQYF. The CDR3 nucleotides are TGTGCCAGCAGCCCCCTGCGGCAGGGGAGAGATACGCAGTATTTT.

The CDR3 DNA sequence: TGTGCCAGCAGAGAAAGACAGAACCGAAATTCACCCCTCCACTTT. This codes for CASRERQNRNSPLHF. V and J are TRBV27 and TRBJ1-6, with TRBD1 as a possible D gene (5 bases). V was cut by 6 bases and J by 7 bases, with 16 bases left in between. CDR1 is MNHEY and CDR2 is SMNVEV in the germline V gene (reference sequence). The CDR3 runs to 15 residues.

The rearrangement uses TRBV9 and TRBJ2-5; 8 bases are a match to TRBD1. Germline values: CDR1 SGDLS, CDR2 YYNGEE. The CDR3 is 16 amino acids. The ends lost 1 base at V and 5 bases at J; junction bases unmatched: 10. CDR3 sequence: CASSVLSGGLGETQYF. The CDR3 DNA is TGTGCCAGCAGCGTATTGTCAGGGGGCTTGGGGGAGACCCAGTACTTC.

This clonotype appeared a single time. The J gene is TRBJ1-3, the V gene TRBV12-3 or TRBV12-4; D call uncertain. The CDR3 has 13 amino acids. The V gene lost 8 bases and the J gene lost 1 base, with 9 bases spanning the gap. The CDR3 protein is CASLLGSGNTIYF. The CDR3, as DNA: TGTGCCAGCCTGCTTGGTTCTGGAAACACCATATATTTT.